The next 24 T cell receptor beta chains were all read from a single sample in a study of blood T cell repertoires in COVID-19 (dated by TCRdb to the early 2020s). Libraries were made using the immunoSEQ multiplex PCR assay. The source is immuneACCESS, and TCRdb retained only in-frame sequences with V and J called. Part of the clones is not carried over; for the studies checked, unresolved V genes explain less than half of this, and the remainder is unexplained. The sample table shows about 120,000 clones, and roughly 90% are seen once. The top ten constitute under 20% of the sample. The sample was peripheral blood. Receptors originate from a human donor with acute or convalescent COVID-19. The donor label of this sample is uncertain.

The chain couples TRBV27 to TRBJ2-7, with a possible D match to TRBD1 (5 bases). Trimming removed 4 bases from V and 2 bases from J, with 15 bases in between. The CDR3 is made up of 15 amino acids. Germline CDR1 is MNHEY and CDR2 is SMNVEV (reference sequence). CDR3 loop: CASSSIGPGTYEQYF. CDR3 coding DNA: TGTGCCAGCAGTTCCATCGGTCCAGGGACCTACGAGCAGTACTTC.

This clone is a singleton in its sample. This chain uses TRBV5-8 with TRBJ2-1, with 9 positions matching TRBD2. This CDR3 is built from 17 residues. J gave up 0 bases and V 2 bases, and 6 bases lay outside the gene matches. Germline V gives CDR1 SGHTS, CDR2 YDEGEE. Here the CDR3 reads CASSFGTSSSSYNEQFF. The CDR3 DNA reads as TGTGCCAGCAGCTTCGGGACTAGCAGCAGCTCCTACAATGAGCAGTTCTTC.

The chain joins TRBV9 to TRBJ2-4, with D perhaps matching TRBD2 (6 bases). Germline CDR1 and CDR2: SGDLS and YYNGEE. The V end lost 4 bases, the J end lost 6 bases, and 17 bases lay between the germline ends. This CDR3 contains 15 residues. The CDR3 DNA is TGTGCCAGCAGCCCAAGGGGACTGCTGACAAACATTCAGTACTTC. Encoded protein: CASSPRGLLTNIQYF.

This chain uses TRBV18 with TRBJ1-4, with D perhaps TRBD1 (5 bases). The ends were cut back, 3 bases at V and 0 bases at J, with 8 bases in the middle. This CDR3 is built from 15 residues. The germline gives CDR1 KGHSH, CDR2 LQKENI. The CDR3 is CASSPDSATNEKLFF. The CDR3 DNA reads TGTGCCAGCTCACCCGACAGTGCAACTAATGAAAAACTGTTTTTT.

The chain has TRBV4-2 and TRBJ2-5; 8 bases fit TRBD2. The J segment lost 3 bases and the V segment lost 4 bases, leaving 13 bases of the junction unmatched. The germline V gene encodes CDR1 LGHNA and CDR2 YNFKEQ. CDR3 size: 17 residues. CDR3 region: CASSRKPLTSGEETQYF. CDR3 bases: TGTGCCAGCAGCCGGAAACCCCTAACTAGCGGCGAAGAGACCCAGTACTTC.

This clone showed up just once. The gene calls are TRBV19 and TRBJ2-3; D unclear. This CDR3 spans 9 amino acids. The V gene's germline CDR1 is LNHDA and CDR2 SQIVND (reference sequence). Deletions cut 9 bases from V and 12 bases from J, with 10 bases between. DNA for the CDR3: TGTGCCAGAGAGGCTTTTCAGTATTTT. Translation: CAREAFQYF.

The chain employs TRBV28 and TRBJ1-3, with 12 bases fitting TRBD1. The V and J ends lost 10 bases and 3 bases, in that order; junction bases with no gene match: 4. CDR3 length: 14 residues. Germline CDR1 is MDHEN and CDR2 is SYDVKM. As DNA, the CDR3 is TGTGCCACCTGGGACAGGGGGCTTGGAAACACCATATATTTT. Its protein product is CATWDRGLGNTIYF.

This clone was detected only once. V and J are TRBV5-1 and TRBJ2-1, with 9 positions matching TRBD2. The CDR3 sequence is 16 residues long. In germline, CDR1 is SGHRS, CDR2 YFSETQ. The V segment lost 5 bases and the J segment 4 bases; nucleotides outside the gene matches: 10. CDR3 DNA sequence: TGCGCCAGCAGGCCCTTGAGCGGGGGGATATACAATGAGCAGTTCTTC. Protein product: CASRPLSGGIYNEQFF.

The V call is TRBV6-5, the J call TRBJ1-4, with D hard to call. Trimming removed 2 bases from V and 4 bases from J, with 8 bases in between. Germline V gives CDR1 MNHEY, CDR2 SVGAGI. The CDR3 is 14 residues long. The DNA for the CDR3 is TGTGCCAGCAGTTACGGCAGGTTTAATGAAAAACTGTTTTTT. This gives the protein CASSYGRFNEKLFF.

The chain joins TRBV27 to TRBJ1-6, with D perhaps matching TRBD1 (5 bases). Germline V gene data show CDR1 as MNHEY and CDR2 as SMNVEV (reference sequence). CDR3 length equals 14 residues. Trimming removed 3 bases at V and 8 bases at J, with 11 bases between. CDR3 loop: CASSFSGFDSPLHF. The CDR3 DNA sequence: TGTGCCAGCAGTTTTTCAGGGTTTGATTCACCCCTCCACTTT.

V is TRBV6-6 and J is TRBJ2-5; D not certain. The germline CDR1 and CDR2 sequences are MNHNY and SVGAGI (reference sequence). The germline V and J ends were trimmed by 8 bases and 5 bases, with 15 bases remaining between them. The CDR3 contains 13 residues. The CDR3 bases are TGTGCCAGCGGCTCGGGTGGTGGGGAGACCCAGTACTTC. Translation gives CASGSGGGETQYF.

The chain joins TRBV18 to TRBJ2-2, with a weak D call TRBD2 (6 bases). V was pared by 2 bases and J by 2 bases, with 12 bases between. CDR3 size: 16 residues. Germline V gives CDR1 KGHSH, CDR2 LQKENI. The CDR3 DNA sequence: TGTGCCAGCTCACCATCAGCCGGGACTAACACCGGGGAGCTGTTTTTT. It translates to CASSPSAGTNTGELFF.

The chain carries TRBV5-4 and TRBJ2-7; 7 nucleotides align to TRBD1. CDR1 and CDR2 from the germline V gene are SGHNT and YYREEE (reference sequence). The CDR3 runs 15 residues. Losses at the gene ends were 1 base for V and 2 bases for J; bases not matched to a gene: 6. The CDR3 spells CASSLKSGGTYEQYF. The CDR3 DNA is TGTGCCAGCAGCTTGAAGTCAGGGGGAACCTACGAGCAGTACTTC.

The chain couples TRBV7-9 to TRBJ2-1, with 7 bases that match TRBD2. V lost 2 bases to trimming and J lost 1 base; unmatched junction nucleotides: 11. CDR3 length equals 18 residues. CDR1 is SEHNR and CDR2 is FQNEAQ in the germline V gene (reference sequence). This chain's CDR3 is CASSLYGGGPSSYNEQFF. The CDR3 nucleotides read TGTGCCAGCAGCTTATACGGGGGAGGGCCTAGTTCCTACAATGAGCAGTTCTTC.

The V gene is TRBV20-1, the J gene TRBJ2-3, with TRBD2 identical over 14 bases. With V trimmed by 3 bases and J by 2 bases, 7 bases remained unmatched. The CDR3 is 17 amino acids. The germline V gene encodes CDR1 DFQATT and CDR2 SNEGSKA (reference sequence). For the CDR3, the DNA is TGCAGTGCTAGTACCGGGACTAGCGGGGGAGTCACAGATACGCAGTATTTT. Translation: CSASTGTSGGVTDTQYF.

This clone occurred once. CDR3 sequence (DNA): TGTGCCAGCAGCGTAGCATCGAGCTACACTGAAGCTTTCTTT. This gives the protein CASSVASSYTEAFF. The rearrangement links TRBV9 to TRBJ1-1; D remains unclear. Trimming took 0 bases from V and 3 from J, leaving 9 bases between them. Germline values: CDR1 SGDLS, CDR2 YYNGEE. The CDR3 spans 14 residues. Full variable domain (remainder filled in from reference TRBV9 and TRBJ1-1): DSGVTQTPKHLITATGQRVTLRCSPRSGDLSVYWYQQSLDQGLQFLIQYYNGEERAKGNILERFSAQQFPDLHSELNLSSLELGDSALYFCASSVASSYTEAFFGQGTRLTVV.

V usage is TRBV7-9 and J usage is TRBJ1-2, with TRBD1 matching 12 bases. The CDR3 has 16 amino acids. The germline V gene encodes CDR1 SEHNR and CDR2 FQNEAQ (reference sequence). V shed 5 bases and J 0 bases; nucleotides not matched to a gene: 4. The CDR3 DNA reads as TGTGCCAGCAGCCCGGGACAGGGGGCCTCTAACTATGGCTACACCTTC. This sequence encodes CASSPGQGASNYGYTF.

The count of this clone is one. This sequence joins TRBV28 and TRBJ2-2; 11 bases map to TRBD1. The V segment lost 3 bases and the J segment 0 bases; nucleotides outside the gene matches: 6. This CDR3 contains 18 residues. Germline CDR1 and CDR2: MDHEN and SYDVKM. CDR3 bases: TGTGCCAGCAGTTTCCATGGACAGGGGGCGACGAACACCGGGGAGCTGTTTTTT. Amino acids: CASSFHGQGATNTGELFF.

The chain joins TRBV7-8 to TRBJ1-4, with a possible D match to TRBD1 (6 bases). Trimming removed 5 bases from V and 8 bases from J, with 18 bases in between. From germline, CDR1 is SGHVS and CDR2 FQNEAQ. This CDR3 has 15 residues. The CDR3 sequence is CASSAHDRLGEKLFF. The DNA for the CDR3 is TGTGCCAGCAGCGCCCATGACAGGCTGGGGGAAAAACTGTTTTTT.

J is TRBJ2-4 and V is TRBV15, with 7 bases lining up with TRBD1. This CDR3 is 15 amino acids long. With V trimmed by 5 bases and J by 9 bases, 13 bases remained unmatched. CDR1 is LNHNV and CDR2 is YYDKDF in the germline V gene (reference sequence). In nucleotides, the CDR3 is TGTGCCACCAGCCGCGACAGGGCCGTCGCTTCCATTCAGTACTTC. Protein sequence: CATSRDRAVASIQYF.

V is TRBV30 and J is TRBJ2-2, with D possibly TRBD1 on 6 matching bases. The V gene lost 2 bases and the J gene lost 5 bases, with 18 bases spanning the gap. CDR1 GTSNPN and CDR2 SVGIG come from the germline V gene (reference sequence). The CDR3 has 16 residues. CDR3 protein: CAWSPLGGQATGELFF. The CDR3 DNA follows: TGTGCCTGGAGTCCGTTAGGGGGTCAGGCTACCGGGGAGCTGTTTTTT.

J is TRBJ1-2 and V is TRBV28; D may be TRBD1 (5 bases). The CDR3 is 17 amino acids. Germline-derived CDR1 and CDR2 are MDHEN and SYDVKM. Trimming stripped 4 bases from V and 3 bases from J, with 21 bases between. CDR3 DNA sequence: TGTGCCAGCAGTTACCCGGGCGGGACTATGAGGGACTATGGCTACACCTTC. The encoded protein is CASSYPGGTMRDYGYTF.

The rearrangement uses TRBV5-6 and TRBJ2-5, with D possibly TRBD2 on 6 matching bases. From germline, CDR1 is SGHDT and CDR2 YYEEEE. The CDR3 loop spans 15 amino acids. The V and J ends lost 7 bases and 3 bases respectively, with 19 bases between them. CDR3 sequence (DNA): TGTGCCAGCGCCAGGCGGGGAACCCTCAAAGAGACCCAGTACTTC. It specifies CASARRGTLKETQYF.

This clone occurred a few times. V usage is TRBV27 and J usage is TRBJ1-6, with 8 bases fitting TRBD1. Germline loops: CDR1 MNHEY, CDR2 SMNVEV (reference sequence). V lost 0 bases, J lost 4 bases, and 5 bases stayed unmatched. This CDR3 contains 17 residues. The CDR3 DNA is TGTGCCAGCAGTTTATCTCGGGACAGGCTATATAATTCACCCCTCCACTTT. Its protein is CASSLSRDRLYNSPLHF.